The count of the clone carrying this TCR beta chain is one. Generated by immunoSEQ multiplex PCR, the TCRdb table keeps only in-frame clones and is missing some. Of 130,000 or so clones in the sample, approximately 80% were seen once. These data come from a study of T cell responses to AZD1222 COVID-19 vaccine. The sequences come from peripheral blood, collected 28 days after the second AZD1222 dose. This TCR was recovered from an adult who received the AZD1222 COVID-19 vaccine.

CDR3 sequence (DNA): TGTGCCAGCAGTTTGTGGGGTAGCGCAGATACGCAGTATTTT. Translating it yields CASSLWGSADTQYF. The chain is built from TRBV27 and TRBJ2-3, with a weak D call TRBD2 (5 bases). This CDR3 has 14 residues. V lost 3 bases to trimming and J lost 4 bases, with 11 bases between them. CDR1 is MNHEY and CDR2 is SMNVEV in the germline V gene (reference sequence).